A selection of T cell receptor beta chains follows, all from one sample in a study of blood T cell repertoires in COVID-19. The assay was immunoSEQ multiplex PCR, and TCRdb's table has in-frame clones only and misses some. The profile shows tens of thousands of clones, 80% to 85% of them singletons. The sample consisted of peripheral blood. The receptors come from a woman aged 80 or over with COVID-19, enrolled during active disease. Each CDR3 is given with its conserved first and last residue. A D gene is named only where the DNA matches it firmly. Clone size is stated in some rows and not others, as once, few, many or a class when expanded.

CDR3 length | J gene | D gene | V gene | clone size | CDR3 DNA | CDR3 protein
17 | TRBJ1-1 | TRBD1 | TRBV19 | - | TGTGCCAGTAGTATTTGGCGCTTGGGACAGGGCCACACTGAAGCTTTCTTT | CASSIWRLGQGHTEAFF
14 | TRBJ1-1 | - | TRBV29-1 | - | TGCAGCTCCCGGAGGACAGACTTAAACACTGAAGCTTTCTTT | CSSRRTDLNTEAFF
14 | TRBJ2-6 | - | TRBV5-8 | - | TGTGCCAGCAGCCATATGGACTGGGCCAACGTCCTGACTTTC | CASSHMDWANVLTF
14 | TRBJ2-3 | TRBD1 | TRBV12-5 | - | TGTGCTAGTGGTGGGGGACAGTTCACAGATACGCAGTATTTT | CASGGGQFTDTQYF
13 | TRBJ2-5 | TRBD1 | TRBV29-1 | few | TGCAGCGTCCCGACAGGGTTCGAAGAGACCCAGTACTTC | CSVPTGFEETQYF
12 | TRBJ2-3 | - | TRBV10-3 | - | TGTGCCATCCGCGGCGACACAGATACGCAGTATTTT | CAIRGDTDTQYF
14 | TRBJ2-7 | TRBD1 | TRBV5-1 | - | TGCGCCAGCAGCCCATGGGACAGGCTTAACGAGCAGTACTTC | CASSPWDRLNEQYF
19 | TRBJ1-3 | - | TRBV3-1/TRBV3-2 | - | TGTGCCAGCAGCCCCAAGGGAAGGACACAAATGAGCTCTGGAAACACCATATATTTT | CASSPKGRTQMSSGNTIYF
16 | TRBJ2-1 | TRBD2 | TRBV11-2 | few | TGTGCCAGCAGCTTAGTAGCGGGAGGGCATTACAATGAGCAGTTCTTC | CASSLVAGGHYNEQFF
14 | TRBJ2-7 | TRBD1 | TRBV19 | - | TGTGCCAGTACTACCGGGACAGCGTACCACGAGCAGTACTTC | CASTTGTAYHEQYF
14 | TRBJ2-1 | TRBD2 | TRBV5-1 | once | TGCGCCAGCAGCTTAACTAGCGGGAGATTTGAGCAGTTCTTC | CASSLTSGRFEQFF
14 | TRBJ1-2 | - | TRBV28 | - | TGTGCCTCAGAGACCGTATGGGGGGACTATGGCTACACCTTC | CASETVWGDYGYTF
15 | TRBJ1-6 | - | TRBV11-1 | - | TGTGCCAGCAGTTCCCCATCGGGGAGGGCATCACCCCTCCACTTT | CASSSPSGRASPLHF
14 | TRBJ2-5 | TRBD2 | TRBV29-1 | - | TGCAGCGTTCGTTCGGGACTAGCGGGAGAGACCCAGTACTTC | CSVRSGLAGETQYF